The 32 T cell receptor beta chains presented below share a single source sample, sequenced in a study of cytomegalovirus exposure and HLA in healthy donors. Primers for the PCR totalled 60 Vbeta and 13 Jbeta. Assay: immunoSEQ multiplex PCR; the TCRdb copy retains only in-frame clones and omits some. The table includes 180,000 or so clones, about 86% detected once. Sequencing input: PBMCs. Every receptor here comes from a young woman in good health and CMV-seronegative.

The chain links TRBV19 to TRBJ1-1, with 7 bases aligning to TRBD1. V lost 5 bases, J lost 5 bases, and 11 bases stayed unmatched. Germline CDR1 and CDR2: LNHDA and SQIVND (reference sequence). The CDR3 is made up of 15 amino acids. CDR3 sequence reads: CASSLLQGIQTEAFF. The DNA of the CDR3 is TGTGCCAGTAGTCTCCTACAGGGGATTCAGACTGAAGCTTTCTTT.

This clone was detected only once. V usage is TRBV19 and J usage is TRBJ2-4; D is perhaps TRBD2 (5 bases). The length of the CDR3 is 17 residues. In germline, CDR1 is LNHDA, CDR2 SQIVND (reference sequence). V was shortened by 6 bases and J by 0 bases, with 18 bases between the two germline ends. The CDR3 nucleotides are TGTGCCAGTAGCCTCCTTGGAGGCTCCCTAGCCAAAAACATTCAGTACTTC. Translated, it gives CASSLLGGSLAKNIQYF.

This chain links TRBV27 with TRBJ2-2; D possibly corresponds to TRBD2 (6 bases). The CDR3 consists of 15 residues. CDR1 is MNHEY and CDR2 is SMNVEV in the germline V gene (reference sequence). With 5 bases removed from V and 7 bases from J, the gap between germline ends came to 17 bases. CDR3 region: CASSPTGTRVGELFF. The CDR3 coding sequence is TGTGCCAGCAGTCCTACCGGGACTCGGGTCGGGGAGCTGTTTTTT.

The chain recombines TRBV6-6 with TRBJ2-4, with D unresolved. Trimming took 8 bases from V and 12 from J, leaving 8 bases between them. CDR3 length: 9 amino acids. The germline gives CDR1 MNHNY, CDR2 SVGAGI (reference sequence). CDR3 amino acids: CASGFRQYF. In DNA, the CDR3 is TGTGCCAGCGGTTTCCGTCAGTACTTC.

The chain carries TRBV9 and TRBJ2-2; 7 bases align to TRBD2. J lost 5 bases, V lost 3 bases, and 4 bases had no gene match. There are 14 residues in the CDR3. Germline-derived CDR1 and CDR2 are SGDLS and YYNGEE. The DNA of the CDR3 is TGTGCCAGCAGCGGGACTAGAGGTACCGGGGAGCTGTTTTTT. Its protein is CASSGTRGTGELFF. Filled out from reference TRBV9 and TRBJ2-2, the complete variable domain reads DSGVTQTPKHLITATGQRVTLRCSPRSGDLSVYWYQQSLDQGLQFLIQYYNGEERAKGNILERFSAQQFPDLHSELNLSSLELGDSALYFCASSGTRGTGELFFGEGSRLTVL.

The J gene is TRBJ2-7, the V gene TRBV4-1; the D is unclear. Germline assignment: CDR1 MGHRA and CDR2 YSYEKL. Trimming shortened V by 1 base and J by 5 bases, and 15 bases separated the two germline ends. The CDR3 length is 15 residues. The CDR3 spells CASSQVFSSVHEQYF. The DNA for the CDR3 is TGCGCCAGCAGCCAAGTATTTTCAAGCGTCCACGAGCAGTACTTC.

V is TRBV28 and J is TRBJ1-4, with D possibly being TRBD1 (5 bases). The germline gives CDR1 MDHEN, CDR2 SYDVKM. Trimming removed 2 bases from V and 5 bases from J, with 12 bases in between. The CDR3 spans 15 residues. This CDR3 reads CASSLTQGVNEKLFF. CDR3 bases: TGTGCCAGCAGTTTAACCCAGGGTGTCAATGAAAAACTGTTTTTT. The variable domain in full, completed from reference TRBV28 and TRBJ1-4, reads DVKVTQSSRYLVKRTGEKVFLECVQDMDHENMFWYRQDPGLGLRLIYFSYDVKMKEKGDIPEGYSVSREKKERFSLILESASTNQTSMYLCASSLTQGVNEKLFFGSGTQLSVL.

The J gene is TRBJ2-5, the V gene TRBV10-3; TRBD2 might be the D (5 bases). Germline loops: CDR1 ENHRY, CDR2 SYGVKD. Trimming took off 8 bases at V and 0 bases at J, with 10 bases between the two ends. The CDR3 spans 13 residues. DNA for the CDR3: TGTGCCATCCGGGATCCGTACCAAGAGACCCAGTACTTC. Protein: CAIRDPYQETQYF.

The genes are TRBV7-3 and TRBJ1-1, with a tentative D call TRBD1 (6 bases). Germline V gene lookup returns CDR1 SGHTA and CDR2 FQGTGA. Trimming took 1 base from V and 0 from J, leaving 9 bases between them. The CDR3 covers 15 residues. CDR3 residues: CASSLKGGLNTEAFF. In DNA form, the CDR3 reads TGTGCCAGCAGCTTAAAGGGGGGGCTGAACACTGAAGCTTTCTTT.

The rearrangement uses TRBV28 and TRBJ1-4; 7 bases fit TRBD1. The CDR3 is 14 residues long. The ends lost 8 bases at V and 11 bases at J; junction bases unmatched: 14. The germline V gene encodes CDR1 MDHEN and CDR2 SYDVKM. The CDR3 is CASLEKAGGRKLFF. The CDR3 DNA reads as TGTGCCAGCCTCGAGAAGGCAGGGGGGCGGAAACTGTTTTTT.

The chain has TRBV6-1 and TRBJ2-2; D not resolved. Germline CDR1 MNHNS, CDR2 SASEGT. Trimming cost V 2 bases and J 7 bases, with 8 bases left between them. CDR3 size: 13 residues. This chain's CDR3 is CASSEMYIGELFF. In DNA, the CDR3 is TGTGCCAGCAGTGAAATGTACATCGGGGAGCTGTTTTTT.

The chain recombines TRBV27 with TRBJ2-4; D unresolved. Germline V gives CDR1 MNHEY, CDR2 SMNVEV (reference sequence). Trimming shortened V by 6 bases and J by 0 bases, and 12 bases separated the two germline ends. The CDR3 consists of 15 residues. As DNA, the CDR3 is TGTGCCAGCAGGGGTCCAGGTTTAGCCAAAAACATTCAGTACTTC. Translating gives CASRGPGLAKNIQYF.

V usage is TRBV11-2 and J usage is TRBJ1-1; 8 bases fit TRBD1. Unmatched junction bases numbered 7, after V lost 3 bases and J lost 4 bases. CDR3 length: 15 amino acids. The germline V gene has CDR1 SGHAT and CDR2 FQNNGV. The CDR3 nucleotides are TGTGCCAGCAGCTTGACCTCAACAGGGGGCACTGAAGCTTTCTTT. This gives the protein CASSLTSTGGTEAFF.

The chain joins TRBV29-1 to TRBJ2-7; tentatively, D is TRBD2 (6 bases). The V and J ends lost 5 bases and 5 bases respectively, with 10 bases between them. This CDR3 region has 11 residues. Germline CDR1 reads SQVTM; CDR2 reads ANQGSEA. This CDR3 is CSVSGTHEQYF. The CDR3 bases are TGCAGCGTTTCCGGGACTCACGAGCAGTACTTC.

This chain links TRBV5-1 with TRBJ1-2; 8 bases agree with TRBD1. Germline V gene data show CDR1 as SGHRS and CDR2 as YFSETQ. The junction had 12 bases not matched to a gene; V was cut back by 4 bases and J by 10 bases. This CDR3 has 14 amino acids. CDR3 amino acids: CASSPPAGGGVYTF. CDR3 DNA: TGCGCCAGCAGCCCCCCCGCAGGGGGCGGTGTCTACACCTTC.

V is TRBV10-1 and J is TRBJ2-5, with 8 bases that match TRBD1. Germline V gene lookup returns CDR1 WNHNN and CDR2 SYGVQD (reference sequence). The junction had 2 bases not matched to a gene; V was cut back by 5 bases and J by 3 bases. This CDR3 is built from 13 residues. The CDR3 nucleotides read TGCGCCAGCAGTCTACAGGGGGAAGAGACCCAGTACTTC. Residues: CASSLQGEETQYF.

The chain employs TRBV27 and TRBJ2-1; the match to TRBD2 covers 8 bases. The CDR3 is 13 residues long. Germline CDR1 and CDR2: MNHEY and SMNVEV (reference sequence). The V segment lost 3 bases and the J segment 15 bases; nucleotides outside the gene matches: 10. The CDR3 region is CASSFSAGTRWFF. Written as DNA, the CDR3 is TGTGCCAGCAGTTTCTCAGCCGGGACTAGATGGTTCTTC.

There are a few counts of this clone. V usage is TRBV4-1 and J usage is TRBJ2-1; 7 bases line up with TRBD2. CDR3 length equals 16 residues. J gave up 2 bases and V 1 base, and 5 bases lay outside the gene matches. CDR1 MGHRA and CDR2 YSYEKL come from the germline V gene. The DNA of the CDR3 is TGCGCCAGCAGCCAAGGTGCTAGCGGTACCTACAATGAGCAGTTCTTC. Its translation is CASSQGASGTYNEQFF.

The rearrangement joins TRBV5-8 to TRBJ1-5, with D possibly being TRBD1 (6 bases). V dropped 5 bases and J dropped 2 bases, with 20 bases sitting between them. In germline, CDR1 is SGHTS, CDR2 YDEGEE. There are 17 residues in the CDR3. The CDR3 DNA sequence: TGTGCCAGCAGGACCGGGACAACCTTTTCTGGCAATCAGCCCCAGCATTTT. As protein: CASRTGTTFSGNQPQHF.

The chain joins TRBV4-1 to TRBJ1-3; 8 bases line up with TRBD1. V dropped 4 bases and J dropped 2; count of bases not matched to a gene: 7. This CDR3 is built from 16 residues. The germline V gene encodes CDR1 MGHRA and CDR2 YSYEKL. CDR3 residues: CASSLTTGDAGNTIYF. CDR3 DNA: TGCGCCAGCAGCCTAACGACAGGGGATGCTGGAAACACCATATATTTT.

The chain joins TRBV6-1 to TRBJ1-4; D is undetermined. This CDR3 has 16 amino acids. Looked up from germline, CDR1 is MNHNS and CDR2 is SASEGT. V lost 2 bases and J 4 bases, leaving 14 bases between the germline ends. CDR3 in DNA: TGTGCCAGCAGTGAACCCCGTTCTGGACTTAATGAAAAACTGTTTTTT. Residues: CASSEPRSGLNEKLFF.

The chain joins TRBV5-6 to TRBJ1-2; 8 nucleotides line up with TRBD1. The CDR3 has 14 residues. Looked up from germline, CDR1 is SGHDT and CDR2 is YYEEEE. Germline trimming cut 5 bases from V and 4 bases from J; bases unmatched to any gene: 7. This chain's CDR3 is CASRFGQGFYGYTF. In DNA form, the CDR3 reads TGTGCCAGCAGATTTGGACAGGGCTTCTATGGCTACACCTTC.

V and J are TRBV5-4 and TRBJ2-5, with D uncertain. V was clipped by 5 bases and J by 2 bases, with 7 bases between them. The CDR3 runs to 12 residues. In germline, CDR1 is SGHNT, CDR2 YYREEE (reference sequence). The CDR3 reads CASSYIQETQYF. The CDR3 nucleotides are TGTGCCAGCAGTTATATTCAAGAGACCCAGTACTTC.

This clone was observed a single time. Relative to the germline gene, one junction end is altered; a read error may explain this. The rearrangement joins TRBV7-7 to TRBJ2-2; TRBD1 matches 8 bases. The CDR3 length is 15 residues. Germline assignment: CDR1 SSHAT and CDR2 FNYEAQ (reference sequence). The CDR3, as DNA: TGTGCTAGCAGCCCCCAAGGACAGGGATCCGGGGAGCTGTTTTTT. Amino acids: CASSPQGQGSGELFF. Looking up the rest from reference TRBV7-7 and TRBJ2-2 gives the full variable domain: GAGVSQSPRYKVTKRGQDVTLRCDPISSHATLYWYQQALGQGPEFLTYFNYEAQPDKSGLPSDRFSAERPEGSISTLTIQRTEQRDSAMYRCASSPQGQGSGELFFGEGSRLTVL.

This chain joins TRBV19 and TRBJ1-1; D possibly corresponds to TRBD1 (6 bases). Germline lookup yields CDR1 LNHDA and CDR2 SQIVND (reference sequence). This CDR3 region has 17 residues. The V end lost 7 bases, the J end lost 0 bases, and 21 bases lay between the germline ends. Here the CDR3 reads CASIDLRGGRMNTEAFF. CDR3 bases: TGTGCCAGTATAGACCTCCGGGGGGGCCGCATGAACACTGAAGCTTTCTTT.

The chain is built from TRBV5-4 and TRBJ2-4; perhaps TRBD2 as D (5 bases). Germline V lookup: CDR1 SGHNT, CDR2 YYREEE (reference sequence). Trimming stripped 0 bases from V and 5 bases from J, with 9 bases between. The CDR3 is 14 amino acids. The CDR3 region has the DNA TGTGCCAGCAGCTTGGGCCCGCGGGAAAACATTCAGTACTTC. Its protein product is CASSLGPRENIQYF.

The genes are TRBV28 and TRBJ1-1; D uncertain. This CDR3 region has 17 residues. In germline, CDR1 is MDHEN, CDR2 SYDVKM. The V and J ends lost 7 bases and 11 bases respectively, with 32 bases between them. In DNA, the CDR3 is TGTGCCAGCATGCCCTCCGGGGATACTGGCCGGGCCTATGGGGCTTTCTTT. Its protein is CASMPSGDTGRAYGAFF.

The V gene is TRBV5-1, the J gene TRBJ2-3; TRBD2 agrees at 7 bases. Germline assignment: CDR1 SGHRS and CDR2 YFSETQ. The V gene end was trimmed by 3 bases and the J gene end by 6 bases; junction bases not matched to a gene: 10. The CDR3 spans 15 residues. The CDR3 DNA sequence: TGCGCCAGCAGCTCCCCCTGGGGGGGTGGGGATACGCAGTATTTT. It encodes CASSSPWGGGDTQYF.

The chain recombines TRBV27 with TRBJ2-1; 11 bases align to TRBD2. The trim removed 6 bases at V and 8 bases at J, leaving 6 bases unmatched. CDR1 and CDR2 from the germline V gene are MNHEY and SMNVEV (reference sequence). CDR3 size: 14 residues. In nucleotides, the CDR3 is TGTGCCAGCAGCATGGGACTAGCGGTCGATGAGCAGTTCTTC. This gives the protein CASSMGLAVDEQFF.

The gene calls are TRBV9 and TRBJ2-1, with 15 bases identical to TRBD2. V was clipped by 3 bases and J by 3 bases; unmatched bases: 10. In germline, CDR1 is SGDLS, CDR2 YYNGEE. The CDR3 is 19 amino acids. CDR3 coding DNA: TGTGCCAGCAGCGAGTGGAGGGGACTAGCGGGAGGAAACTACAATGAGCAGTTCTTC. Protein product: CASSEWRGLAGGNYNEQFF.

This rearrangement joins TRBV28 to TRBJ2-3, with 8 bases lining up with TRBD2. Germline lookup yields CDR1 MDHEN and CDR2 SYDVKM. With V trimmed by 1 base and J by 5 bases, 5 bases remained unmatched. The CDR3 consists of 15 residues. In DNA form, the CDR3 reads TGTGCCAGCAGTTTATTTTTAGCGGGAATAGATACGCAGTATTTT. This translates into CASSLFLAGIDTQYF.

V and J are TRBV2 and TRBJ2-7, with 9 bases identical to TRBD1. The V gene end was trimmed by 2 bases and the J gene end by 4 bases; junction bases not matched to a gene: 6. The CDR3 totals 15 residues. From germline, CDR1 is SNHLY and CDR2 FYNNEI. The DNA for the CDR3 is TGTGCCAGCAGTGAAAAACCGGGACAGGGATACGAGCAGTACTTC. It yields the protein CASSEKPGQGYEQYF.